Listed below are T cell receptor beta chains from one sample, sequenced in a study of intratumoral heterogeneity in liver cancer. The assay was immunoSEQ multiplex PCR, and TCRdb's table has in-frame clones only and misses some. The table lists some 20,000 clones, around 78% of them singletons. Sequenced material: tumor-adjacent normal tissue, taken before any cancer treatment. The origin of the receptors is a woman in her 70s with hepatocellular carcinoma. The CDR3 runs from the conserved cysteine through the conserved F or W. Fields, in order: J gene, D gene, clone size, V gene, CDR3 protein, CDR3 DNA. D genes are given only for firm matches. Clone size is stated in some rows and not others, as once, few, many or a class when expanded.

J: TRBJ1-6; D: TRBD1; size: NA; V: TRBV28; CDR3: CASRGQGFSPLHF; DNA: TGTGCCAGCCGCGGACAGGGTTTTTCACCCCTCCACTTT
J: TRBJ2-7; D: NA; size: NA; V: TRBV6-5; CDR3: CASSPGTHSYEQYF; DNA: TGTGCCAGCAGCCCCGGGACTCACTCCTACGAGCAGTACTTC
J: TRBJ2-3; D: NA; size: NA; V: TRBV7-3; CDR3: CASSLMGGSTDTQYF; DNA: TGTGCCAGCAGCTTAATGGGGGGTAGCACAGATACGCAGTATTTT
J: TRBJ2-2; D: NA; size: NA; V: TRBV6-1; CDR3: CASSEGHTGTGELFF; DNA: TGTGCCAGCAGTGAAGGCCACACGGGCACCGGGGAGCTGTTTTTT
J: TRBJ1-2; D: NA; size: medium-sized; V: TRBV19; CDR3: CASSIENYGYTF; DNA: TGTGCCAGTAGTATTGAGAACTATGGCTACACCTTC
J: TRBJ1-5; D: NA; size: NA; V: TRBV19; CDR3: CASSLKQGRPQHF; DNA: TGTGCCAGTAGTCTCAAACAGGGAAGGCCCCAGCATTTT
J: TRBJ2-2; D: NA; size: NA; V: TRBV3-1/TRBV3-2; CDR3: CASSQGPAVGNTGELFF; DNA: TGTGCCAGCAGCCAAGGCCCCGCGGTCGGGAACACCGGGGAGCTGTTTTTT
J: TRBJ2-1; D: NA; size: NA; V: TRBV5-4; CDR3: CASSPPGLPKQFF; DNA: TGTGCCAGCAGCCCCCCGGGACTCCCAAAGCAGTTCTTC
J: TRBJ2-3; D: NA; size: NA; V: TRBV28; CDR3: CASSLRRGRGMYTQYF; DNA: TGTGCCAGCAGTTTACGACGAGGGCGCGGCATGTATACGCAGTATTTT
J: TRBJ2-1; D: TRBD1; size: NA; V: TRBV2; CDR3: CASSDRTGGREQFF; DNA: TGTGCCAGCAGTGATCGGACAGGGGGCAGGGAGCAGTTCTTC